A selection of T cell receptor beta chains follows, all from one sample in a study of T-cell memory formation after mild COVID-19. TCRdb itself ran the 5' RACE reads through MiXCR, one entry per CDR3 protein. Found here are under 600,000 distinct CDR3 sequences, about a fifth of them singletons; the top ten hold approximately 8.4%. Sequenced: PBMCs or a T cell subset sorted from them (not recorded which). These receptors were collected from an adult woman who had mild COVID-19 (a few samples of this study predate the infection). Cell type and time point are not known. The CDR3 runs from the conserved cysteine through the conserved F or W. A D gene is named only where the DNA matches it firmly. Rows give clone size only sometimes, using once, few, many, or a class for an expanded clone.

V	size	J	D	DNA	CDR3
TRBV15	.	TRBJ1-5	TRBD1	TGTGCCACCACGGAGGGACAGGGAAGGGGCAATCAGCCCCAGCATTTT	CATTEGQGRGNQPQHF
TRBV15	few	TRBJ2-1	TRBD2	TGTGCCACCAGCAGAGTTCTGACTAGCGAGCGGAACAATGAGCAGTTCTTC	CATSRVLTSERNNEQFF
TRBV12-3/TRBV12-4	few	TRBJ2-7	TRBD2	TGTGCCAGCAGTTTTATAGCGGGAGCCCTCCCCTACGAGCAGTACTTC	CASSFIAGALPYEQYF
TRBV12-3/TRBV12-4	.	TRBJ1-1	TRBD1	TGTGCCAGCAGTTTCATCGGGACAGGGAACACTGAAGCTTTCTTT	CASSFIGTGNTEAFF
TRBV4-2	few	TRBJ2-7	TRBD1	TGTGCCAGCAGCCGATCAGGACAGGGGCGAGGCGAGCAGTACTTC	CASSRSGQGRGEQYF
TRBV5-6	few	TRBJ2-2	.	TGTGCCAGCAGCGGAATCACCGGGGAGCTGTTTTTT	CASSGITGELFF
TRBV12-3/TRBV12-4	.	TRBJ2-7	TRBD1	TGTGCCAGCAGTTTAGACGCGGGCAGGGGGACAGTCGAGCAGTACTTC	CASSLDAGRGTVEQYF
TRBV9	.	TRBJ2-5	TRBD1	TGTGCCAGCAGCGTACTCGGGACAGGGGGCCAAGAGGCCCAGTACTTC	CASSVLGTGGQEAQYF
TRBV20-1	.	TRBJ1-3	.	TGCAGTGCTAGACTTAACAGGGCGGCTGGAAACACCATATATTTT	CSARLNRAAGNTIYF
TRBV25-1	.	TRBJ2-7	TRBD1	TGTGCCAGCAGTAGTCTCTCCCCGGGACAGGAATCCTACGAGCAGTACTTC	CASSSLSPGQESYEQYF
TRBV7-9	.	TRBJ1-2	.	TGTGCCAGCAGCTTAGAACAGTCGCATGGCTACACCTTC	CASSLEQSHGYTF